This entry features one T cell receptor (beta chain) sequence. The antigen remains undetermined. The time point denotes: cycle 4 day 1 (C4D1), after five to seven weeks of nivolumab. All patients relapsed after autologous stem cell transplantation, and brentuximab vedotin exposure varied. The method was immunoSEQ multiplex PCR; TCRdb's version includes in-frame clones alone and lacks a portion of them. Altogether approximately 9,000 clones are present, around nine tenths being singletons, with the ten largest covering approximately 25%. The V gene's germline CDR1 is SNHLY and CDR2 FYNNEI. Trimming cost V 7 bases and J 0 bases, with 11 bases left between them. The length of the CDR3 is 14 residues. The source of the sample is a study of PD-1 blockade in classical Hodgkin lymphoma. General study results and limits: The diversity seen at baseline in complete responders resembled that of newly diagnosed patients.

The sequence derives from a human donor with classical Hodgkin lymphoma. The V gene is TRBV2, the J gene TRBJ2-3; D remains unclear. The specimen was peripheral blood mononuclear cells (PBMCs), collected before the fourth cycle of nivolumab. CDR3 nucleotide sequence: TGTGCCAGCAATCTCTTAACTAGCACAGATACGCAGTATTTT. Translated: CASNLLTSTDTQYF.